Listed below are T cell receptor beta chains from one sample, sequenced in a study of CD8 T cells in Susac syndrome. TCRdb reprocessed the immunoSEQ multiplex PCR reads via MiXCR and lists one record per CDR3 protein. The sample has 150,000 to 200,000 distinct CDR3 sequences, approximately 96% seen once. The source material was CD4+ T cells from PBMCs. These receptors were taken from a human donor in good health. CDR3s include the opening cysteine and the closing phenylalanine or tryptophan. Fields, in order: D gene, V gene, clone size, J gene, CDR3 DNA, CDR3 protein. The D gene is left open where the match is weak. Size tells how often a clone was seen (once, few, many) or the class of an expanded clone, and some rows leave it out.

NA	TRBV9	NA	TRBJ2-1	TGTGCCAGCAGCGTCACCGAATTTGGGAGGCAGTTCTTC	CASSVTEFGRQFF
TRBD2	TRBV29-1	NA	TRBJ2-1	TGCAGCGTTGAAGATTGGCCCGGGACTAGCTACAATGAGCAGTTCTTC	CSVEDWPGTSYNEQFF
TRBD1	TRBV20-1	NA	TRBJ1-2	TGCAGTGCTAGAGATGACAGGGAAACTGGCTACACCTTC	CSARDDRETGYTF
NA	TRBV15	NA	TRBJ1-5	TGTGCCACCAGCAGAGATCACGGTCAGCCCCAGCATTTT	CATSRDHGQPQHF
TRBD2	TRBV20-1	NA	TRBJ2-3	TGCAGTGCGAGGTCAGCGGGGAGCACAGATACGCAGTATTTT	CSARSAGSTDTQYF
TRBD2	TRBV20-1	NA	TRBJ2-3	TGCAGTGCTACCCTACTAGCGGGGAACACAGATACGCAGTATTTT	CSATLLAGNTDTQYF
NA	TRBV30	NA	TRBJ2-3	TGTGCCTGGAGCTTCAGACCTACAGATACGCAGTATTTT	CAWSFRPTDTQYF
NA	TRBV24-1	NA	TRBJ1-2	TGTGCCATCCAGGGGTCTGGCTACACCTTC	CAIQGSGYTF
NA	TRBV11-2	NA	TRBJ2-7	TGTGCCAGCAGCTTAGGGGCCACAGGGTCGCAGTTCCCCTACGAGCAGTACTTC	CASSLGATGSQFPYEQYF
NA	TRBV5-6	NA	TRBJ2-3	TGTGCCAGCAGCTTGGCCGGATTCGTCACAGATACGCAGTATTTT	CASSLAGFVTDTQYF
NA	TRBV12-3/TRBV12-4	NA	TRBJ2-1	TGTGCCAGCAGCCCCCTAGCGCCCCGCGAGCAGTTCTTC	CASSPLAPREQFF
NA	TRBV4-3	NA	TRBJ1-3	TGCGCCAGCAGCCAAGATTCCGCCTCAACTGGAAACACCATATATTTT	CASSQDSASTGNTIYF
NA	TRBV6-2/TRBV6-3	NA	TRBJ1-4	TGTGCCAGCAGTCCCTCGGAGAAACTGTTTTTT	CASSPSEKLFF
TRBD2	TRBV15	NA	TRBJ2-1	TGTGCCACCAGCCCAAAGACTAGCGGGGGCCGGCAGTTCTTC	CATSPKTSGGRQFF
NA	TRBV13	NA	TRBJ2-2	TGTGCCAGCAGCTCCTACCGAGACTTCCGGGAACCCAAAAAAAACACCGGGGAGCTGTTTTTT	CASSSYRDFREPKKNTGELFF
NA	TRBV7-9	few	TRBJ2-1	TGTGCCAGCAGCTTAGGGGGACTTGGGAATGAGCAGTTCTTC	CASSLGGLGNEQFF
NA	TRBV29-1	NA	TRBJ2-5	TGCAGCGTTGAGGTCGGCACCCGGGGTGAGACCCAGTACTTC	CSVEVGTRGETQYF
TRBD1	TRBV5-1	NA	TRBJ1-1	TGCGCCAGCAGCCCGGGACAGGGGCGGTATGCTTTCTTT	CASSPGQGRYAFF
NA	TRBV20-1	NA	TRBJ2-1	TGCAGTGCTGCTGGGGGGCCTGCGGTCAATGAGCAGTTCTTC	CSAAGGPAVNEQFF
NA	TRBV9	NA	TRBJ2-5	TGTGCCAGCAGCGTAGAGGGGGTTGCGACCCAGTACTTC	CASSVEGVATQYF
NA	TRBV30	NA	TRBJ1-5	TGTGCCTGGAGGGGCGGACAGCCCAATCAGCCCCAGCATTTT	CAWRGGQPNQPQHF
TRBD1	TRBV4-3	NA	TRBJ2-1	TGCGCCAGCAGCCAAGGCAGGGGGCCGTACAATGAGCAGTTCTTC	CASSQGRGPYNEQFF
NA	TRBV12-3/TRBV12-4	once	TRBJ2-7	TGTGCCAGCAGCCTAGGGGACCAGCCCTACGAGCAGTACTTC	CASSLGDQPYEQYF
NA	TRBV2	NA	TRBJ2-5	TGTGCCAGCGCGTATCGGAACTCCCCTCAAGAGACCCAGTACTTC	CASAYRNSPQETQYF
NA	TRBV2	NA	TRBJ1-2	TGTGCCAGCAGTGAAGCGCTTCGTGGTGGCTACACCTTC	CASSEALRGGYTF
NA	TRBV4-3	NA	TRBJ1-1	TGCGCCAGCAGCCAAGAGGGGGCGGACGGGAACACTGAAGCTTTCTTT	CASSQEGADGNTEAFF
NA	TRBV15	NA	TRBJ1-6	TGTGCCACCAGCAGCTTGAGATTGGGGTCCTATAATTCACCCCTCCACTTT	CATSSLRLGSYNSPLHF
NA	TRBV6-2/TRBV6-3	NA	TRBJ2-5	TGTGCCAGCAGATCTAGGAGGGAGACCCAGTACTTC	CASRSRRETQYF
NA	TRBV4-3	once	TRBJ1-1	TGCGCCAGCAGCCAAGACCCCCGACGGGACACTGAAGCTTTCTTT	CASSQDPRRDTEAFF
NA	TRBV20-1	once	TRBJ1-6	TGCAGTGCTAGTGGCAGGGCCAACTCACCCCTCCACTTT	CSASGRANSPLHF
NA	TRBV29-1	NA	TRBJ1-1	TGCAGCGTTGTTCGATATGTCGACACTGAAGCTTTCTTT	CSVVRYVDTEAFF
TRBD1	TRBV20-1	NA	TRBJ2-2	TGCAGTGCTAGCAGACAGGGGAACACCGGGGAGCTGTTTTTT	CSASRQGNTGELFF
NA	TRBV12-3/TRBV12-4	NA	TRBJ1-2	TGTGCCAGCAGTTTGCGAATTTCTATGGGTGGCTACACCTTC	CASSLRISMGGYTF
TRBD1	TRBV3-1	NA	TRBJ1-2	TGTGCCAGCAGCCAAGATCCGGGACAGGGACATGGCTACACCTTC	CASSQDPGQGHGYTF
NA	TRBV15	NA	TRBJ1-1	TGTGCCACCAGCAAGGGACTGACGAACACTGAAGCTTTCTTT	CATSKGLTNTEAFF
TRBD1	TRBV20-1	NA	TRBJ2-7	TGCAGTGCACCCCAGACAGGGTGGGGGGAGCAGTACTTC	CSAPQTGWGEQYF
NA	TRBV28	once	TRBJ1-2	TGTGCCAGCAGTACGACAGCGGGCGGCTACACCTTC	CASSTTAGGYTF
TRBD1	TRBV10-3	NA	TRBJ1-5	TGTGCCATCGGGACAGCCAATCAGCCCCAGCATTTT	CAIGTANQPQHF
TRBD1	TRBV20-1	NA	TRBJ2-7	TGCAGTGCTTCGAAGGGACAGGGCTCCTACGAGCAGTACTTC	CSASKGQGSYEQYF
TRBD1	TRBV29-1	once	TRBJ1-4	TGCAGCGTTGCAAGGGGGCGGAATGAAAAACTGTTTTTT	CSVARGRNEKLFF
NA	TRBV30	NA	TRBJ2-1	TGTGCCTGGAGTAAATCAGCATTCCTCAATGAGCAGTTCTTC	CAWSKSAFLNEQFF
NA	TRBV29-1	NA	TRBJ1-2	TGCAGCGTTGAAGAGATAGCGGGGGCCAGCTATGGCTACACCTTC	CSVEEIAGASYGYTF
TRBD2	TRBV27	NA	TRBJ2-7	TGTGCCAGCAGTTTAACGGCGGGGGGGCCCTACGAGCAGTACTTC	CASSLTAGGPYEQYF
TRBD1	TRBV5-1	NA	TRBJ2-7	TGCGCCAGCAGCCACTCACAGGGGCGGAACTACGAGCAGTACTTC	CASSHSQGRNYEQYF
NA	TRBV6-2/TRBV6-3	NA	TRBJ2-3	TGTGCCAGCAGTTACTCGGAGGGGGCTCAGGCGCAGTATTTT	CASSYSEGAQAQYF
TRBD1	TRBV2	NA	TRBJ1-2	TGTGCCAGCAGCCAGGGGGAATATGGCTACACCTTC	CASSQGEYGYTF
TRBD1	TRBV25-1	NA	TRBJ2-1	TGTGCCAGCAGTGAACCAGGGGGCAATGAGCAGTTCTTC	CASSEPGGNEQFF